The T cell receptor beta chain described here comes from a study of blood T cell repertoires in COVID-19. V gave up 2 bases and J gave up 4 bases; unmatched junction bases: 4. Germline V gene sequence: CDR1 MDHEN, CDR2 SYDVKM. This CDR3 has 15 residues. Profiled with immunoSEQ multiplex PCR; TCRdb holds only in-frame clones, not every one. There are about 21,000 clones in the sample; 80% to 85% occur only once, and more than 20% lies in the top ten. This clone came up a few times. The source is a man older than 75 with active or convalescent COVID-19. Input material: peripheral blood. The chain couples TRBV28 to TRBJ2-1, with 8 positions matching TRBD2. The CDR3 loop reads CASSLTAGDYNEQFF. CDR3 in DNA: TGTGCCAGCAGTTTAACAGCGGGGGATTACAATGAGCAGTTCTTC.